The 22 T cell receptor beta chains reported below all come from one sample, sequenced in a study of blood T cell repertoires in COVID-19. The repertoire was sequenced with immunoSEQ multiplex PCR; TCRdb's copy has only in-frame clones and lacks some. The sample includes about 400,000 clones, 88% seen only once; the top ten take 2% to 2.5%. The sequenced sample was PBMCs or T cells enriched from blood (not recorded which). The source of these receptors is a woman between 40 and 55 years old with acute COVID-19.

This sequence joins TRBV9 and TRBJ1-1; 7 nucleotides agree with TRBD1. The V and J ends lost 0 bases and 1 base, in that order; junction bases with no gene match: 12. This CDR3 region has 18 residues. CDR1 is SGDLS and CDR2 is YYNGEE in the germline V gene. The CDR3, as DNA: TGTGCCAGCAGCGTAGATAAGGGGGCCTTCCGCAAGAACACTGAAGCTTTCTTT. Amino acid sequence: CASSVDKGAFRKNTEAFF.

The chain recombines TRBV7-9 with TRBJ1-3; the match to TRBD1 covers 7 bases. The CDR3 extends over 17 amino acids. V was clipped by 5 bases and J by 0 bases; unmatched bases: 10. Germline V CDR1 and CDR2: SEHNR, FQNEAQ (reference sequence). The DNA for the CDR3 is TGTGCCAGCAGCCTAACGGGACAGTGGGACTCTGGAAACACCATATATTTT. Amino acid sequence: CASSLTGQWDSGNTIYF.

The DNA for the CDR3 is TGTGCCAGCAGCCAAGATCTGGAGGCAGGACAGGACTACACCTTC. It is translated as CASSQDLEAGQDYTF. V and J are TRBV3-1 (or the pseudogene TRBV3-2) and TRBJ1-2, with 7 bases that match TRBD1. V lost 0 bases to trimming and J lost 10 bases; unmatched junction nucleotides: 11. The CDR3 has 15 residues. Looked up from germline, CDR1 is LGHDT and CDR2 is YNNKEL (reference sequence).

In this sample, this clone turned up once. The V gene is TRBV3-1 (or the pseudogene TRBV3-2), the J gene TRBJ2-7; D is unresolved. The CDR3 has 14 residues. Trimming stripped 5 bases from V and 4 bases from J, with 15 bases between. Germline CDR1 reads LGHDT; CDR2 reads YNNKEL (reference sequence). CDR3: CASSKSTDLYEQYF. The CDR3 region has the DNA TGTGCCAGCAGCAAAAGCACAGATCTTTACGAGCAGTACTTC.

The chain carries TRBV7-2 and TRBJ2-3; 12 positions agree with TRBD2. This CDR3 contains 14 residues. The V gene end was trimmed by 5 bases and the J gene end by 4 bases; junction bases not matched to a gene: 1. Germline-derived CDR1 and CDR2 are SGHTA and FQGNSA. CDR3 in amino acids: CASSASGGADTQYF. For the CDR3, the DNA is TGTGCCAGCAGCGCTAGCGGGGGGGCAGATACGCAGTATTTT.

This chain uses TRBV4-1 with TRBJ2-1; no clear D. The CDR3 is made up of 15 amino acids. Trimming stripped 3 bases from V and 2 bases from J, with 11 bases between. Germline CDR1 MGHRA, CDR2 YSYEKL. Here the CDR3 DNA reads TGCGCCAGCAGCCACCTGTTGACTGCCTACAATGAGCAGTTCTTC. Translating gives CASSHLLTAYNEQFF.

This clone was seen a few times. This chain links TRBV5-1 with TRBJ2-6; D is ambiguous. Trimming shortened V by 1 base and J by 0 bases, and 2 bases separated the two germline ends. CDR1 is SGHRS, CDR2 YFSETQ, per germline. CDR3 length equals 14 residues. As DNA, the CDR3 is TGCGCCAGCAGCTTGTACTCTGGGGCCAACGTCCTGACTTTC. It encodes CASSLYSGANVLTF.

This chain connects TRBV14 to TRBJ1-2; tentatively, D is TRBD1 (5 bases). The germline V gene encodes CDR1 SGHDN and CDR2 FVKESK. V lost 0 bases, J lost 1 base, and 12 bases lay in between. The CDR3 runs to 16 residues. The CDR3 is CASSQEIRQGNYGYTF. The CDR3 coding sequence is TGTGCCAGCAGCCAAGAGATTCGGCAGGGTAACTATGGCTACACCTTC.

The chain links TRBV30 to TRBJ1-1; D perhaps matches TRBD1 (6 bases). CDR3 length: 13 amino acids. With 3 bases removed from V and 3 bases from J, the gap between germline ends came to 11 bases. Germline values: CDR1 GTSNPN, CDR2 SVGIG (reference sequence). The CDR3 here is CAWRAGGHTEAFF. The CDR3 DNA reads TGTGCCTGGAGGGCCGGGGGGCACACTGAAGCTTTCTTT.

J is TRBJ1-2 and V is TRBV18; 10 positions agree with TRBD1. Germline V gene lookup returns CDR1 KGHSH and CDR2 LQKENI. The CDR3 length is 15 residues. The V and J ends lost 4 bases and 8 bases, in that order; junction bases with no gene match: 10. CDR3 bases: TGTGCCAGCTCACAAGCGGGACAGGGGCAAGGAGGCTACACCTTC. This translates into CASSQAGQGQGGYTF.

The CDR3 spells CASSPLGYNEQFF. DNA for the CDR3: TGTGCCAGCAGCCCACTAGGGTACAATGAGCAGTTCTTC. The V call is TRBV6-5, the J call TRBJ2-1, with D perhaps TRBD2 (5 bases). Germline V lookup: CDR1 MNHEY, CDR2 SVGAGI. The CDR3 is 13 residues long. The V end lost 6 bases, the J end lost 4 bases, and 10 bases lay between the germline ends.

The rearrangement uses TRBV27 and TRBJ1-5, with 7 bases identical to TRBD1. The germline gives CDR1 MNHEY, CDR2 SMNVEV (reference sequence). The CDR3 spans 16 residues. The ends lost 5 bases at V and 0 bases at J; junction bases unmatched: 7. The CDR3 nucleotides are TGTGCCAGCAGTGAGGACAGGACCTATAGCAATCAGCCCCAGCATTTT. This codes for CASSEDRTYSNQPQHF.

CDR3: CASSEVRFRNTEAFF. DNA of the CDR3: TGTGCCAGCAGTGAAGTGCGGTTTAGGAACACTGAAGCTTTCTTT. V is TRBV2 and J is TRBJ1-1; D uncertain. The CDR3 totals 15 residues. The V and J ends lost 1 base and 1 base respectively, with 10 bases between them. Germline CDR1 reads SNHLY; CDR2 reads FYNNEI.

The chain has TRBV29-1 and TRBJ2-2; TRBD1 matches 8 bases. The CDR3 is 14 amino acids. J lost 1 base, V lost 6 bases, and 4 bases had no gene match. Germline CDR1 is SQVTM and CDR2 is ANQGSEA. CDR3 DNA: TGCAGCGTAGGACAGGGACGGAACACCGGGGAGCTGTTTTTT. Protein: CSVGQGRNTGELFF.

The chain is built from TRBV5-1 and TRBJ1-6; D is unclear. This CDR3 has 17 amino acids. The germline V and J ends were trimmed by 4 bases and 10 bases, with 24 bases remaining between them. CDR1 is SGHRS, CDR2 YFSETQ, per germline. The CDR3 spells CASSVAPGSRTGSPLHF. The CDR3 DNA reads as TGCGCCAGCAGCGTTGCGCCGGGATCCAGAACGGGGTCACCCCTCCACTTT.

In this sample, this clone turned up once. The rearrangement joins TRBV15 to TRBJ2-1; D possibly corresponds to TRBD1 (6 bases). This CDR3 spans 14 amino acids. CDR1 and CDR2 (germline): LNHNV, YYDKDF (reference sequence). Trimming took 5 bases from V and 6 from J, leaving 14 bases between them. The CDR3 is CATSSGDELNEQFF. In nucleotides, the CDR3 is TGTGCCACCAGCTCAGGGGACGAACTCAATGAGCAGTTCTTC.

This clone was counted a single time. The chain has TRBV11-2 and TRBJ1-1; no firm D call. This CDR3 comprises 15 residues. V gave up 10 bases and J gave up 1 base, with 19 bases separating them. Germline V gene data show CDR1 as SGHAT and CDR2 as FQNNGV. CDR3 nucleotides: TGTGCCACCCAGCCCGCGGGGAGGAAGAACACTGAAGCTTTCTTT. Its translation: CATQPAGRKNTEAFF.

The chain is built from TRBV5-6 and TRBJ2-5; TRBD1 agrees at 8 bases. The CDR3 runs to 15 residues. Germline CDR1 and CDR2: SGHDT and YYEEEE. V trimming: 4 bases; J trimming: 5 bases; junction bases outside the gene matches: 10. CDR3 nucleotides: TGTGCCAGCAGCCCAGTCCCGGGACAGGCGGAGACCCAGTACTTC. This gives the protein CASSPVPGQAETQYF. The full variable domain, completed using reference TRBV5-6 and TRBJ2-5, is DAGVTQSPTHLIKTRGQQVTLRCSPKSGHDTVSWYQQALGQGPQFIFQYYEEEERQRGNFPDRFSGHQFPNYSSELNVNALLLGDSALYLCASSPVPGQAETQYFGPGTRLLVL.

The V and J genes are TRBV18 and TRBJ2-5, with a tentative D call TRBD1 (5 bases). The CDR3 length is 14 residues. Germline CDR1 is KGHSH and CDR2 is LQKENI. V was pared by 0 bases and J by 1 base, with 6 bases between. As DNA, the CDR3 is TGTGCCAGCTCACCACCAACAGGCCAAGAGACCCAGTACTTC. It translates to CASSPPTGQETQYF.

CDR3 sequence: CASSLGEAGYPWYF. CDR3 DNA sequence: TGTGCCAGCAGCTTAGGAGAGGCGGGGTACCCCTGGTACTTC. The chain combines TRBV13 with TRBJ2-5; perhaps TRBD2 as D (6 bases). V was cut by 0 bases and J by 13 bases, with 18 bases left in between. Germline loops: CDR1 PRHDT, CDR2 FYEKMQ (reference sequence). This CDR3 comprises 14 residues.

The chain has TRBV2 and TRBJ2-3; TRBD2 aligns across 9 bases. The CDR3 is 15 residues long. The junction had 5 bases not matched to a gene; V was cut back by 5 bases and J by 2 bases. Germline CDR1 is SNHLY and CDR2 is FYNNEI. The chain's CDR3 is CASSYSGGLTDTQYF. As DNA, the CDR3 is TGTGCCAGCAGTTATAGCGGGGGCCTCACAGATACGCAGTATTTT.

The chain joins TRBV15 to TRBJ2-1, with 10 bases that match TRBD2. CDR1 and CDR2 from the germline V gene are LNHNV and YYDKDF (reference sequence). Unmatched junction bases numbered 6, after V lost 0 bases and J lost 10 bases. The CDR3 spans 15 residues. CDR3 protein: CATSRDLAGVGEQFF. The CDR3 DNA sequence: TGTGCCACCAGCAGAGATCTAGCGGGGGTAGGGGAGCAGTTCTTC.